A single sample gave rise to the 6 T cell receptor beta chains below, sequenced in a study of T cell responses to AZD1222 COVID-19 vaccine. Sequenced by immunoSEQ multiplex PCR; TCRdb stores in-frame clones only, minus some. The sample has some 130,000 clones; about nine tenths are singletons. The sample here was peripheral blood, taken on day 0 of AZD1222 vaccination. These receptors were obtained from an adult in good health.

This clone was seen once. The chain uses TRBV7-2 and TRBJ1-5; tentative D call: TRBD1 (5 bases). The length of the CDR3 is 15 residues. Germline V CDR1 and CDR2: SGHTA, FQGNSA. V was shortened by 5 bases and J by 0 bases, with 11 bases between the two germline ends. CDR3 sequence reads: CASSPGRTSNQPQHF. CDR3 nucleotides: TGTGCCAGCAGCCCGGGACGGACTAGCAATCAGCCCCAGCATTTT.

This sequence joins TRBV5-4 and TRBJ2-3; TRBD1 or TRBD2 may be the D gene (5 bases each). This CDR3 contains 16 residues. V was trimmed by 0 bases and J by 4 bases, leaving 15 bases between them. Germline loops: CDR1 SGHNT, CDR2 YYREEE (reference sequence). The CDR3 protein is CASSLEIGTAADTQYF. DNA of the CDR3: TGTGCCAGCAGCTTGGAGATTGGGACGGCGGCAGATACGCAGTATTTT.

This chain joins TRBV15 and TRBJ1-2; tentative D call: TRBD1 (5 bases). Per the germline V gene, CDR1 is LNHNV and CDR2 is YYDKDF (reference sequence). The CDR3 totals 16 residues. V lost 0 bases, J lost 5 bases, and 16 bases lay in between. In DNA form, the CDR3 reads TGTGCCACCAGCAGAGATAGGTGGTTGAGGGGATATGGCTACACCTTC. Translated: CATSRDRWLRGYGYTF. The full variable domain, completed using reference TRBV15 and TRBJ1-2, is DAMVIQNPRYQVTQFGKPVTLSCSQTLNHNVMYWYQQKSSQAPKLLFHYYDKDFNNEADTPDNFQSRRPNTSFCFLDIRSPGLGDTAMYLCATSRDRWLRGYGYTFGSGTRLTVV.

The chain couples TRBV6-6 to TRBJ2-7, with D perhaps TRBD1 (6 bases). This CDR3 has 12 amino acids. Germline V gene data show CDR1 as MNHNY and CDR2 as SVGAGI (reference sequence). Between the trimmed V and J ends, which lost 10 bases and 2 bases, there was a span of 12 bases. As DNA, the CDR3 is TGTGCCACCCGGGACATAGCCTACGAGCAGTACTTC. Translated: CATRDIAYEQYF.

The genes are TRBV27 and TRBJ2-7; D is tentatively TRBD1 or TRBD2 (5 bases each). This CDR3 has 13 amino acids. V dropped 4 bases and J dropped 6 bases, with 13 bases sitting between them. Germline assignment: CDR1 MNHEY and CDR2 SMNVEV (reference sequence). DNA for the CDR3: TGTGCCAGCAGTTCTTTCCGGGGCCGCGAGCAGTACTTC. This encodes CASSSFRGREQYF.

This clone came up many times. The chain has TRBV11-2 and TRBJ1-1, with D hard to call. The CDR3 extends over 13 amino acids. Trimming shortened V by 0 bases and J by 8 bases, and 10 bases separated the two germline ends. Germline V CDR1 and CDR2: SGHAT, FQNNGV. The CDR3 DNA is TGTGCCAGCAGCTTAGATCTGATGGGGGAAGCTTTCTTT. Its translation is CASSLDLMGEAFF. The full variable domain, in which reference TRBV11-2 and TRBJ1-1 provide the parts outside the CDR3, is EAGVAQSPRYKIIEKRQSVAFWCNPISGHATLYWYQQILGQGPKLLIQFQNNGVVDDSQLPKDRFSAERLKGVDSTLKIQPAKLEDSAVYLCASSLDLMGEAFFGQGTRLTVV.